Below, 17 T cell receptor beta chains from the same sample are listed, as sequenced in a study of blood T cells in healthy people across ages. The second PCR ran about 6 to 11 cycles with a sample-barcoded 5' primer and J-beta primers. From the 5' RACE reads, TCRdb called clonotypes with MiXCR, one entry per CDR3 protein. The table lists some 710,000 distinct CDR3 sequences, around 45% of them singletons. Sequencing input: blood. All receptors derive from a man older than 75 in good health.

J is TRBJ2-3 and V is TRBV30, with TRBD2 identical over 14 bases. J gave up 1 base and V 1 base, and 7 bases lay outside the gene matches. The CDR3 sequence is 18 residues long. CDR1 and CDR2 from the germline V gene are GTSNPN and SVGIG (reference sequence). The CDR3 coding sequence is TGTGCCTGGAGTGGAGGGACTAGCGGGAGCTTTGGCACAGATACGCAGTATTTT. Its translation: CAWSGGTSGSFGTDTQYF.

On this clonotype: This may be a read error: a much more frequent sequence differs by one nucleotide. The gene calls are TRBV3-1 and TRBJ2-1; 8 nucleotides line up with TRBD2. The DNA matches TRBJ2-7 better at its end, which makes the J call doubtful. This CDR3 has 16 residues. Looked up from germline, CDR1 is LGHDT and CDR2 is YNNKEL (reference sequence). The CDR3 DNA reads TGTGCCAGCAGCCAAGATATCGGGAGGGCGTACAATGAGCAGTACTTC. Translation gives CASSQDIGRAYNEQYF.

The table lists this clonotype with a count of one. The chain couples TRBV4-1 to TRBJ2-7, with a possible D match to TRBD1 (6 bases). This CDR3 has 14 residues. Germline loops: CDR1 MGHRA, CDR2 YSYEKL. Trimming removed 0 bases at V and 5 bases at J, with 11 bases between. CDR3 bases: TGCGCCAGCAGCCAAGACAGGGGATTCGACGAGCAGTACTTC. Amino acids: CASSQDRGFDEQYF.

This clonotype turned up a few times. This chain joins TRBV20-1 and TRBJ2-3; D gene ambiguous. CDR1 is DFQATT, CDR2 SNEGSKA, per germline (reference sequence). Trimming stripped 4 bases from V and 0 bases from J, with 11 bases between. The CDR3 totals 14 residues. The CDR3 is CSAKGGASTDTQYF. The CDR3, as DNA: TGCAGTGCTAAAGGCGGTGCTAGCACAGATACGCAGTATTTT.

This clonotype has at least ten counts. The chain is built from TRBV9 and TRBJ2-3, with TRBD2 matching over 8 bases. Germline-derived CDR1 and CDR2 are SGDLS and YYNGEE. The CDR3 extends over 15 amino acids. The V segment lost 4 bases and the J segment 3 bases; nucleotides outside the gene matches: 7. The CDR3 sequence: CASSPSGSLTDTQYF. The DNA of the CDR3 is TGTGCCAGCAGCCCCAGCGGGAGTTTGACAGATACGCAGTATTTT.

The chain links TRBV20-1 to TRBJ2-4; D remains unclear. V lost 1 base and J lost 3, with 13 bases in between. This CDR3 comprises 15 residues. From germline, CDR1 is DFQATT and CDR2 SNEGSKA (reference sequence). CDR3 amino acids: CSARGSTALKNIQYF. The DNA of the CDR3 is TGCAGTGCTAGAGGATCCACAGCACTCAAAAACATTCAGTACTTC.

CDR3 sequence: CASSQDVGRMGYGYTF. As DNA, the CDR3 is TGTGCCAGCAGCCAAGACGTGGGGCGCATGGGCTATGGCTACACCTTC. The genes are TRBV3-1 and TRBJ1-2, with D possibly matching TRBD1 (5 bases). The CDR3 sequence is 16 residues long. Trimming left V 0 bases short and J 4 bases short, with 15 bases between. CDR1 and CDR2 from the germline V gene are LGHDT and YNNKEL (reference sequence). The full variable domain, with the rest looked up from reference TRBV3-1 and TRBJ1-2, is DTAVSQTPKYLVTQMGNDKSIKCEQNLGHDTMYWYKQDSKKFLKIMFSYNNKELIINETVPNRFSPKSPDKAHLNLHINSLELGDSAVYFCASSQDVGRMGYGYTFGSGTRLTVV.

The chain links TRBV5-5 to TRBJ2-1; D might be TRBD1 (6 bases). Germline CDR1 is SGHKS and CDR2 is YYEKEE (reference sequence). V was pared by 3 bases and J by 7 bases, with 17 bases between. The CDR3 length is 15 residues. CDR3 loop: CASSSEGELWNEQFF. As DNA, the CDR3 is TGTGCCAGCAGCTCCGAGGGGGAGCTATGGAATGAGCAGTTCTTC.

The chain uses TRBV12-3 or TRBV12-4 and TRBJ2-1; maybe TRBD2 (6 bases). This CDR3 contains 15 residues. The V and J ends lost 7 bases and 1 base respectively, with 14 bases between them. The CDR3 region has the DNA TGTGCCAGCAATACGCCGGGGAGGTCCTACAATGAGCAGTTCTTC. Translated: CASNTPGRSYNEQFF.

The chain uses TRBV7-2 and TRBJ2-2, with a possible D match to TRBD1 (5 bases). The germline V and J ends were trimmed by 4 bases and 2 bases, with 14 bases remaining between them. The CDR3 totals 16 residues. Germline V gene data show CDR1 as SGHTA and CDR2 as FQGNSA. The CDR3 DNA reads TGTGCCAGCAGCTCCAGGGAATCGGGCAACACCGGGGAGCTGTTTTTT. Protein: CASSSRESGNTGELFF.

About this clonotype itself: One base away lies a much larger clone, so this may be a sequencing read error. The chain uses TRBV10-3 and TRBJ2-3; 9 positions match TRBD1. CDR1 is ENHRY and CDR2 is SYGVKD in the germline V gene. The CDR3 extends over 14 amino acids. Written as DNA, the CDR3 is TGTGCCATCAGTGATGGACAGGGGACAGGTACGCAGTATTTT. Encoded protein: CAISDGQGTGTQYF.

This clonotype was seen more than once but under ten times. The rearrangement joins TRBV24-1 to TRBJ2-3; 8 bases align to TRBD2. CDR3 length: 17 residues. In germline, CDR1 is KGHDR, CDR2 SFDVKD. V shed 9 bases, J shed 9 bases, and the junction held 22 bases outside the gene matches. This chain's CDR3 is CATRASGPEAGGNTQYF. The CDR3 DNA sequence: TGTGCCACCCGGGCTAGCGGGCCCGAGGCAGGAGGTAACACGCAGTATTTT.

The chain links TRBV4-1 to TRBJ2-1; 9 nucleotides match TRBD1. V shed 5 bases, J shed 5 bases, and the junction held 10 bases outside the gene matches. Germline V gives CDR1 MGHRA, CDR2 YSYEKL. This CDR3 comprises 16 residues. CDR3 protein: CASSGGTGQGHNEQFF. The CDR3 DNA reads as TGCGCCAGCAGCGGAGGTACGGGACAGGGCCACAATGAGCAGTTCTTC.

This clonotype has more than one count but fewer than ten. The chain carries TRBV11-3 and TRBJ2-7; 7 bases are shared with TRBD2. J lost 0 bases, V lost 1 base, and 3 bases had no gene match. This CDR3 has 15 residues. Germline CDR1 and CDR2: SGHNT and YENEEA. The DNA for the CDR3 is TGTGCCAGCAGCTTAGTAAGCGGGGCCTCCTACGAGCAGTACTTC. This gives the protein CASSLVSGASYEQYF. The complete variable domain, with remaining parts taken from reference TRBV11-3 and TRBJ2-7, reads EAGVVQSPRYKIIEKKQPVAFWCNPISGHNTLYWYLQNLGQGPELLIRYENEEAVDDSQLPKDRFSAERLKGVDSTLKIQPAELGDSAVYLCASSLVSGASYEQYFGPGTRLTVT.

This clonotype was counted only a few times. This sequence joins TRBV4-2 and TRBJ2-5; 11 bases line up with TRBD2. Germline values: CDR1 LGHNA, CDR2 YNFKEQ. V dropped 4 bases and J dropped 5; count of bases not matched to a gene: 12. This CDR3 has 17 amino acids. The CDR3: CASSRDYSGRAIETQYF. Written as DNA, the CDR3 is TGTGCCAGCAGCCGGGACTATAGCGGGAGGGCCATCGAGACCCAGTACTTC.

This clonotype was recorded only once. The chain has TRBV20-1 and TRBJ1-5; no clear D. V was shortened by 5 bases and J by 0 bases, with 23 bases between the two germline ends. Germline CDR1 and CDR2: DFQATT and SNEGSKA (reference sequence). CDR3 length: 18 amino acids. The CDR3 DNA is TGCAGTGCTGGACGTCAGACACCTGGGGATTATAGCAATCAGCCCCAGCATTTT. Translation: CSAGRQTPGDYSNQPQHF.

In the case of this clonotype: One end of the junction fails to match germline, which may point to a read error. The V and J genes are TRBV12-3 or TRBV12-4 and TRBJ2-3, with 10 bases identical to TRBD2. There are 13 residues in the CDR3. This chain's CDR3 is CASSIAGGDTQYF. The CDR3 DNA reads as TGTGCCAGCAGTATAGCGGGAGGAGATACGCAGTATTTT.